A selection of T cell receptor beta chains follows, all from one sample in a study of CD8 T cells in Susac syndrome. MiXCR, applied by TCRdb to the immunoSEQ multiplex PCR reads, yields one record per CDR3 protein. In the table there are hundreds of thousands of distinct CDR3 sequences, around 90% of which are singletons. Sequencing was performed on CD8+ T cells from PBMCs. All receptors derive from a human donor with multiple sclerosis. Both conserved end residues are part of each CDR3. D genes are given only for firm matches. Clone size appears in some rows only: once, few, many, or a class for an expanded clone.

once	TRBV30	TRBJ2-1	TRBD2	TGTGCCTGGAGTGAATATAGCGGGAGGTCTTTGTGGGAGTTCTTC	CAWSEYSGRSLWEFF
.	TRBV7-9	TRBJ2-2	TRBD1	TGTGCCAGCAGCCCAGGGGGCGTACGAACCGGGGAGCTGTTTTTT	CASSPGGVRTGELFF
.	TRBV6-1	TRBJ2-2	.	TGTGCCAGCAGCGACGGGGGCGGGAAGTACGCCGGGGAGCTGTTTTTT	CASSDGGGKYAGELFF
few	TRBV7-9	TRBJ2-3	.	TGTGCCAGCAGCTTAACTCGGGGACGCACAGATACGCAGTATTTT	CASSLTRGRTDTQYF
.	TRBV21-1	TRBJ2-4	.	TGTGCCAGCAGCAAAGATGGGCCAGGGGTCATTCAGTACTTC	CASSKDGPGVIQYF
.	TRBV2	TRBJ1-4	.	TGTGCCAGCAGTGAAGAGGGCGGGCAGAGCGCTAATGAAAAACTGTTTTTT	CASSEEGGQSANEKLFF
.	TRBV28	TRBJ1-6	TRBD1	TGTGCCAGCTCCTCCAGGGGGCTATATAATTCACCCCTCCACTTT	CASSSRGLYNSPLHF
.	TRBV3-1	TRBJ2-3	TRBD1	TGTGCCAGCAGAACGGACAGGGCATATGAGACAGATACGCAGTATTTT	CASRTDRAYETDTQYF
.	TRBV4-1	TRBJ2-3	.	TGCGCCAGCAGCCAAGATAACGCAGATACGCAGTATTTT	CASSQDNADTQYF
.	TRBV5-1	TRBJ2-7	.	TGCGCCAGCAGACAACATCCGACCTACGAGCAGTACTTC	CASRQHPTYEQYF
.	TRBV19	TRBJ2-7	.	TGTGCCAGTAGTAGGGAGACTAGCTACGAGCAGTACTTC	CASSRETSYEQYF
.	TRBV18	TRBJ2-7	.	TGTGCCAGCTCACCACCGGGGGGCCACTACGAGCAGTACTTC	CASSPPGGHYEQYF
.	TRBV3-1	TRBJ2-7	TRBD2	TGTGCCAGCAGCCAAGAGGTTAGCGGGGGGCTTATTTCCTACGAGCAGTACTTC	CASSQEVSGGLISYEQYF
.	TRBV30	TRBJ2-1	TRBD2	TGTGCCTGGAGCGATAGCGGGGGGGCCTTCCATGAGCAGTTCTTC	CAWSDSGGAFHEQFF
.	TRBV19	TRBJ1-2	.	TGTGCCAGTAGTATTGCCCCCTCCTATGGCTACACCTTC	CASSIAPSYGYTF
.	TRBV7-6	TRBJ2-1	TRBD2	TGTGCCAGCAGGCCGGGGGGGACTAGCGGGGGGCATTCCTACAATGAGCAGTTCTTC	CASRPGGTSGGHSYNEQFF
once	TRBV7-6	TRBJ2-3	TRBD2	TGTGCCAGTCAGCGGGACTTGAGCACAGATACGCAGTATTTT	CASQRDLSTDTQYF
.	TRBV19	TRBJ1-2	.	TGTGCCAGTAGTATGTACAGGGATGGCTACACCTTC	CASSMYRDGYTF
.	TRBV13	TRBJ2-1	TRBD2	TGTGCCAGCAGCTCCGGGACTAGCGGGGGCCATGAGCAGTTCTTC	CASSSGTSGGHEQFF
.	TRBV5-4	TRBJ2-7	TRBD2	TGTGCCAGCTCCTTGGGGGAAGGAAGCGGGACCTCCTACGAGCAGTACTTC	CASSLGEGSGTSYEQYF
once	TRBV19	TRBJ1-6	.	TGTGCCAGTAGTCCGCTTCCCCTTTTTGATCGTTTCAATTCACCCCTCCACTTT	CASSPLPLFDRFNSPLHF
.	TRBV4-1	TRBJ1-2	.	TGCGCCAGCAGCCTTTCGACAGCCTATGGCTACACCTTC	CASSLSTAYGYTF
.	TRBV4-3	TRBJ2-3	TRBD2	TGCGCCAGCAGCCAAGATCCCGGGAGGGTCCCAGATACGCAGTATTTT	CASSQDPGRVPDTQYF
.	TRBV25-1	TRBJ2-2	.	TGTGCCAGCAGTGACCCTCGCGGGGACAACACCGGGGAGCTGTTTTTT	CASSDPRGDNTGELFF
once	TRBV11-2	TRBJ1-2	TRBD1	TGTGCCAGCAGCTTAGAAGGGACAGGGTTCATCGCTGGCTACACCTTC	CASSLEGTGFIAGYTF
.	TRBV6-2/TRBV6-3	TRBJ1-3	.	TGTGCCAGCAGTTCCCGATACTCTGGAAACACCATATATTTT	CASSSRYSGNTIYF
.	TRBV11-1	TRBJ2-7	TRBD2	TGTGCCAGCAGCTTAGTGGGCGGGAGAAGATCCTACGAGCAGTACTTC	CASSLVGGRRSYEQYF
.	TRBV7-9	TRBJ2-2	TRBD2	TGTGCCAGCAGCTTAAGACTAGCGGGAAATACCAACACCGGGGAGCTGTTTTTT	CASSLRLAGNTNTGELFF
.	TRBV6-5	TRBJ1-1	.	TGTGCCTCATACGTCGAGACTGAAGCTTTCTTT	CASYVETEAFF
.	TRBV7-6	TRBJ2-1	.	TGTGCCAGCAGCCCTGCCTACAATGAGCAGTTCTTC	CASSPAYNEQFF
.	TRBV4-1	TRBJ1-1	.	TGCGCCAGCAGACACGGTCGCCAGGGGAACACTGAAGCTTTCTTT	CASRHGRQGNTEAFF
.	TRBV7-9	TRBJ2-2	.	TGTGCCAGCAGCTTAGGAGGGACACCACACACCGGGGAGCTGTTTTTT	CASSLGGTPHTGELFF
few	TRBV7-2	TRBJ1-6	.	TGTGCCAGCAGCTTAGACAGAAATTCACCCCTCCACTTT	CASSLDRNSPLHF
.	TRBV13	TRBJ2-7	.	TGTGCCAGCAGCTTGTTAGGTCGACGCTCCTACGAGCAGTACTTC	CASSLLGRRSYEQYF
once	TRBV12-3/TRBV12-4	TRBJ1-1	TRBD1	TGTGCCAGCAGTGGACAGGGGCACGAAGCTTTCTTT	CASSGQGHEAFF
.	TRBV29-1	TRBJ2-1	.	TGCAGCGCCGATGGGAGGTCCTACAATGAGCAGTTCTTC	CSADGRSYNEQFF
.	TRBV30	TRBJ2-1	TRBD1	TGTGCCTGGAGCCCCGGACAGGGGACCAACAATGAGCAGTTCTTC	CAWSPGQGTNNEQFF
.	TRBV29-1	TRBJ2-2	.	TGCAGCGCACAAACATGGACCGGGGAGCTGTTTTTT	CSAQTWTGELFF
.	TRBV7-9	TRBJ2-6	.	TGTGCCAGCAGCTTAGTTACAACTGGGGCCAACGTCCTGACTTTC	CASSLVTTGANVLTF
once	TRBV3-1	TRBJ1-5	.	TGTGCCAGCAGCCAAGACACGGATAGCAATCAGCCCCAGCATTTT	CASSQDTDSNQPQHF
once	TRBV12-3/TRBV12-4	TRBJ1-2	.	TGTGCCAGCAGTGAGGGCCCGGGATGGAATGGCTACACCTTC	CASSEGPGWNGYTF
.	TRBV5-8	TRBJ1-1	.	TGTGCCAGCAGCCTACATTCAGGGTGGGACACTGAAGCTTTCTTT	CASSLHSGWDTEAFF
once	TRBV29-1	TRBJ2-2	TRBD1	TGCAGCGTCGTACCCACCGGACAGGGACGGGCCGGGGAGCTGTTTTTT	CSVVPTGQGRAGELFF
.	TRBV7-9	TRBJ2-7	.	TGTGCCAGCAGCCCCCTCCCTTCGGGGGCCTACGAGCAGTACTTC	CASSPLPSGAYEQYF
.	TRBV9	TRBJ2-2	TRBD2	TGTGCCAGCAGCGCGGGGACTACCGGAGCCGGGGAGCTGTTTTTT	CASSAGTTGAGELFF
.	TRBV5-1	TRBJ1-3	.	TGCGCCAGCAGCCTCTCTGGAAACACCATATATTTT	CASSLSGNTIYF
.	TRBV2	TRBJ1-5	.	TGTGCCAGCAGTGAAGGCAGGGGAGGGAGCAATCAGCCCCAGCATTTT	CASSEGRGGSNQPQHF
.	TRBV30	TRBJ1-3	.	TGTGCCTGGAGTCCCGGGGGAGATGGAAGCACCATATATTTT	CAWSPGGDGSTIYF
.	TRBV18	TRBJ2-3	.	TGTGCCAGCTCACCAATGGACCCCAAGGATACGCAGTATTTT	CASSPMDPKDTQYF
.	TRBV5-6	TRBJ2-1	TRBD2	TGTGCCACCCGGGCAGCGGGGGGGATGAATGAGCAGTTCTTC	CATRAAGGMNEQFF
once	TRBV19	TRBJ1-5	.	TGTGCCAGTAGTATAGGGGACGTCGCCGCTCCTAGCAATCAGCCCCAGCATTTT	CASSIGDVAAPSNQPQHF
once	TRBV5-6	TRBJ2-5	TRBD2	TGTGCCAGCAGCTTGGAATTGGAGCGGGGGCCCGGGGAGACCCAGTACTTC	CASSLELERGPGETQYF
.	TRBV12-3/TRBV12-4	TRBJ1-2	.	TGTGCCAGCAGCAGAACAGGGCCCTCTGGCTACACCTTC	CASSRTGPSGYTF
.	TRBV9	TRBJ2-7	.	TGTGCCAGCAGCCCACCGGCAGGGGCGGACGAGCAGTACTTC	CASSPPAGADEQYF
.	TRBV7-3	TRBJ2-1	TRBD2	TGTGCCAGCAGCCGTACTAGCGGGGGCTACAATGAGCAGTTCTTC	CASSRTSGGYNEQFF
.	TRBV2	TRBJ1-2	.	TGTGCCAGCAGTGAAGCGGGGGGCGGCTACACCTTC	CASSEAGGGYTF
.	TRBV7-9	TRBJ2-1	TRBD2	TGTGCCAGCAGCTTAGGTAGCGGGAACTACAATGAGCAGTTCTTC	CASSLGSGNYNEQFF
.	TRBV2	TRBJ1-6	.	TGTGCCAGCAGCGAGCCCCCGGACATACCAAGGAAAGATAATTCACCCCTCCACTTT	CASSEPPDIPRKDNSPLHF